This TCR beta chain was identified during a study of OX40 agonist ivuxolimab in advanced cancers. At the level of the whole study: Ivuxolimab was an agonistic, fully human IgG2 monoclonal antibody directed against OX40 (CD134), a costimulatory receptor. Prior anti-PD-1, anti-PD-L1 or anti-CTLA-4 therapy was permitted, and 40% to 50% of dose-escalation patients had received checkpoint inhibitors. The paper describes the monotherapy dose-escalation part (N ≈ 50 patients) of the phase I trial of ivuxolimab. Of the roughly 52 dose-escalation patients, hepatocellular carcinoma was present in about 19, melanoma in around 15, renal cell carcinoma in 9 and head and neck cancer in 9. In the dose-escalation cohort, around 80% of patients were male, and the mean age was roughly 56 years with a range of roughly 20 to 79. Intravenous ivuxolimab was administered to patients every 2 weeks at six dose levels: 0.01, 0.1, 0.3, 1.5, 3 and 10 mg/kg. Partial responses occurred in three dose-escalation patients: two with cutaneous melanoma and one with hepatocellular carcinoma. The purpose of peripheral TCRbeta sequencing was to test whether ivuxolimab changed TCR sequence diversity and led to clonal T-cell expansion.

Comments on this clone: What antigen it recognizes has not been identified. Base qualities are not at hand, and no much larger clone is one base apart.

Patients with autoimmune disease history or receiving systemic immunosuppression were excluded from the trial. Peripheral blood for TCR sequencing was collected from all dose cohorts at baseline, on cycle 4 day 1, and on cycle 7 day 1. The samples were taken from a phase I, first-in-human, multicenter, open-label dose-escalation trial of ivuxolimab. Adults with locally advanced or metastatic melanoma, renal cell, hepatocellular, or head and neck squamous cell carcinoma were enrolled in the trial. Before TCR sequencing, CD4+ T cells and CD8+ T cells from peripheral blood were sorted into separate populations. The cysteine opens and the phenylalanine closes a CDR3 of 15 amino acids. The retained sequence is limited to the CDR3, 45 bases, with the frame set at the first base. V is clipped by 1 base and J by 6 bases, and the sequence between their germline boundaries is 12 bases long. Looking up the germline V gene yields CDR1 SGHAT and CDR2 FQNNGV.

The full study reports these points: Clonal expansion of both CD4+ and CD8+ blood T cells was observed from baseline to week 6 at doses 0.1 to 3.0 mg/kg. Which antigens the clonally expanded peripheral T cells were specific for was not determined. After ivuxolimab, expanded clones were on average more numerous among CD8+ T cells than among CD4+ T cells. Partial responders in the 0.1-3.0 mg/kg groups had among the lowest normalized peripheral clonal expansion, especially among CD8+ T cells. Low levels of normalized T-cell clonal expansion were also seen in some patients who did not respond.

For sequencing of the TCRbeta CDR3 region, genomic DNA was extracted from the sorted cells. The immunoSEQ Assay was used for sequencing of TCRbeta CDR3 regions. TCRdb retrieved this table from immuneACCESS and kept in-frame rearrangements only. Not all clones are present; in checked studies, unresolved V genes account for under half, and no reason is known for the remainder. This sample lists about 48,000 clones; 79% were detected once. The top ten clonotypes cover about 1.9% of the sample. This TCR was sampled from an adult with an advanced solid tumor such as melanoma, head and neck, liver or kidney cancer. This chain is built from TRBV11-2 and TRBJ2-2; the D segment could be TRBD2, given 6 matching bases. This material consisted of CD4+ or CD8+ T cells sorted from blood, taken in a trial of the OX40 agonist ivuxolimab. The DNA sequence is given as TGTGCCAGCAGCTTAGCGGGGGTTGGGGCCGGGGAGCTGTTTTTT. Translated, this gives CASSLAGVGAGELFF.